This entry features one T cell receptor (beta chain) sequence. The antigen remains undetermined. Reprocessing the 5' RACE reads, TCRdb reports a single entry for every CDR3 protein and omits DNA. The sample holds 350,000 to 400,000 distinct CDR3 sequences. These data belong to a study of T cells expressing NK-cell markers. Germline V lookup: CDR1 LGHDT, CDR2 YNNKEL (reference sequence). This CDR3 is built from 14 residues. Broader study findings: The study found these clonotypes also leading the CD3+CD56-NKG2C+ fraction in four donors.

V and J are TRBV3-1 and TRBJ1-6; TCRdb lists TRBD1, though no DNA is available to test this call. The sample taken for sequencing was blood T cells: a sorted CD56 or NKG2C T cell subset, CD4+ or CD8+ T cells, or bulk PBMC T cells (not recorded which). This TCR was recovered from a woman aged 45-65 years in good health. The CDR3 sequence: CASSQGPRFTPLHF.